The TCR beta chain described here comes from a study of cytomegalovirus exposure and HLA in healthy donors (TCRdb year 2017). For the study in its entirety: According to an earlier analysis of 550 to 700 of the donors, some 170 million T cells yielded roughly 110 million unique TCR beta sequences and less than 300 Gb of sequence data. Approximately 300 gigabases of sequencing data and roughly 81 million unique TCR sequences made up an early release that covered 640 HLA-typed donors. Of the approximately 400 genotyped donors, about 84% fell in the genetic ancestry cluster associated with self-reported Caucasian donors. The study aimed to test whether signatures of past pathogen exposure could be identified by cataloging public T cell receptors. The study used immunosequencing to profile the T cell repertoires of several hundred subjects and linked those repertoires to cytomegalovirus serostatus. Along with the approximately 670-subject first cohort, a separate validation cohort of more than 90 different subjects was used. The study combined high-throughput TCR immunosequencing, statistical association of individual TCRs with disease status, and machine learning to predict cytomegalovirus infection status. In a later analysis, previously published TCR beta repertoires from 670 or so donors were re-analyzed and high-resolution HLA genotyping was added so that TCR occurrence patterns could be studied. In the later analysis, no new phenotypic data were used to find candidate immune exposures; instead, reliance was placed on TCR beta sequences and their occurrence across donors. To decide whether each TCR beta V gene segment behaved as functional or pseudogenic, an earlier analysis of approximately 590 of the donors relied on high-throughput TCR beta sequencing. Donor age, sex, ethnicity and CMV serostatus were collected together with the repertoire data. A later genetic analysis used genome-wide SNP genotypes for about three fifths of the 666 donors, treating that subset as a discovery cohort. All discovery cohort repertoires had been generated using a single sequencing platform. HLA typing covered class I and class II loci at four-digit resolution. The number of typed donors differed by locus: about 620-640 for A, B, C, DRB1 and DQB1; some 500 for DQA1; 606 for DPA1; and 400 to 480 for DPB1. Roughly 5 DR-DQ haplotypes were handled as single units for association and clustering, since linkage in the cohort was strong. On average, roughly 240,000 unique TCR beta nucleotide sequences were sequenced per donor among about 400 genotyped donors of the cohort, with roughly 18% of those sequences being non-productive.

About this clone: The antigen it binds to is not known. No quality values exist for individual bases; no much larger clone is one base distant.

Library construction relied on the immunoSEQ multiplex PCR assay. The multiplex PCR relied on a mix of 60 forward primers for TCR Vbeta segments and 13 reverse primers for TCR Jbeta segments. The CDR3 region of rearranged TCR beta genes was amplified from genomic DNA by a multiplex PCR assay. The amplified TCR beta libraries were sequenced on the Illumina HiSeq System as 87-base-pair reads. In the original analysis: Across the roughly 640 repertoires, a later analysis counted roughly 84 million unique TCR beta chains, roughly 11 million of which were shared by at least two donors. To remove PCR and sequencing errors, raw reads were error-corrected and collapsed into unique sequences using a nearest-neighbor algorithm that merged closely related sequences. To assign V, D and J gene segments, CDR3 sequences were aligned to IMGT reference sequences. Each retained sequence needed at least a six-nucleotide match to both a V gene segment and a J gene segment. Rearrangements were called productive when the CDR3 lacked stop codons and stayed in frame with V and J; all others were non-productive. CDR3 was defined by IMGT convention, running from the second conserved V-encoded cysteine to the conserved J-encoded phenylalanine. The earlier analysis of 587 of the donors excluded any sequence lacking an unambiguous match to a single V gene segment. In an earlier analysis of approximately 560 of the donors, a V segment was called functional when productive rearrangements were above 56.7%, and segregating when the standard deviation between donors exceeded 5%. A statistical classification framework was built for diagnosing cytomegalovirus status from the catalog of TCR beta chain sequences. A later analysis assigned V and J genes by comparing TCR nucleotide sequences with IMGT/GENE-DB human TR gene sequences. The TCRdist pipeline was used in a later analysis to assign CDR3 sequences and most-parsimonious VDJ recombination scenarios. In a later analysis, each TCR beta chain was defined by its CDR3 amino acid sequence together with its V-gene family, and reads without a unique V-gene family were excluded. To address suspected cross-contamination and a sequencing artifact, a later analysis removed approximately 600 highly shared, low-generation-probability nucleotide sequences. In a later analysis, a clonal expansion index was calculated for each public chain from normalized within-repertoire ranks of inferred template counts. In a later analysis, generation probabilities were computed with a VDJ recombination model fitted to out-of-frame rearrangements, and the resulting probabilities were checked against IGoR. A later analysis scored TCR-TCR, TCR-HLA and TCR-CMV co-occurrence with hypergeometric tests, applying a repertoire-size bias correction to TCR pairs. In a later analysis, false discovery rates were estimated by permuting HLA or CMV assignments 20 times. In a later analysis, co-occurring TCRs were grouped using DBSCAN, and TCRdist sequence similarity was added for clustering within HLA-allele-positive subsets. Repertoires with fewer than 30,000 or more than 120,000 public chains were left out of co-occurrence clustering, as were about 5 repertoires with anomalous nucleotide sharing. As stored in TCRdb, this immuneACCESS dataset retains in-frame rearrangements with V and J assigned. A fraction of the clones does not appear; measured against another copy, unresolved V genes explain less than half of the discrepancy, and the remainder lacks a known reason. Clone size and V and J calls were adopted from that table, with D and trimming inferred from the DNA. The sample profile shows 150,000 to 200,000 clones; approximately 80% of them were found once. Jointly, the top ten make up 9.5% to 10% of the sample.

Reading from cysteine to phenylalanine, the CDR3 counts 13 amino acids. This entry keeps only the CDR3 DNA: 39 bases, framed from base 1. Cut back by 6 bases and 7 bases, the V and J ends lie 16 bases apart. The germline V gene yields LGHNT for CDR1 and FRNRAP for CDR2. Overall study outcomes, separate from this receptor: In a later analysis, TCR association rates were found to vary across HLA loci, with the most associated TCRs seen for DRB1 alleles and the fewest for HLA-C alleles. For the cohort, immune exposure information was limited to CMV serostatus. Compared with equally common non-associated chains, HLA-associated TCR beta chains in a later analysis were more clonally expanded and had lower generation probabilities. In the study, 150 to 200 TCR beta chains were listed as associated with cytomegalovirus. The authors suggested that the approach could potentially be extended to other disease states and immunological phenotypes. A further reported finding was that TCR beta sequences accurately predicted the HLA-A and HLA-B alleles for most subjects in the first cohort. Correlated functional status among segregating V segments might reflect linkage disequilibrium, but an unknown experimental factor could not be ruled out. A few of the identified cytomegalovirus-associated TCR beta chains were confirmed in vitro to be specific for cytomegalovirus antigens. Specific HLA alleles were associated with more than 15,000 TCR beta sequences at a false discovery rate of 0.05 in a later analysis. In a later analysis, most CMV-associated TCR beta chains were found to appear HLA-restricted, with HLA associations seemingly driven largely by CMV exposure. Only TCR beta chains were sequenced in this cohort, and the absence of alpha or paired-chain data limited detectable features. Cytomegalovirus status was reported to be diagnosed by the classifier with high specificity and sensitivity in both the original and validation cohorts. In a later genetic analysis, a missense DCLRE1C variant was associated with V-gene and J-gene trimming of TCR beta chains, and the association was replicated in an independent cohort. A later analysis reported that several top co-occurrence clusters appeared linked to parvovirus B19, influenza, CMV and Epstein-Barr virus. According to a later genetic analysis, donors in an Asian-associated ancestry cluster had fewer N-insertions in productive TCRs than the approximately 650-donor mean. A cluster of highly shared sequence variants was judged likely to be a technical artifact of the sequencing pipeline. The 87-base-pair reads could not distinguish some IMGT-functional V segments, including TRBV6-2 and TRBV6-3, so those segments were excluded. Assigning TCR associations to individual alleles was difficult when HLA alleles, especially DR and DQ, strongly co-occurred. An earlier analysis of some 560 of the donors showed that most TCR beta V segments appeared in productive rearrangements either about 87% or about 30% of the time, which broadly matched IMGT annotations. Because HLA typing was unavailable for some donors at each locus, only the typed subset was used in association tests. Across donors, most TCR sequences were observed very rarely, whereas some public TCRs were present in many individuals. Roughly uniform sequencing depth across donors was assumed in presence/absence analyses, although this assumption may not hold. Because counts were too low, roughly 18 rarely observed V segments, including chromosome 9 orphons, were left out of the earlier analysis of a few hundred of the donors.

The cohort was made up of 650 to 700 healthy bone marrow donors. At the time of sampling, every cohort member was nominally healthy, though immune exposures that went unrecorded were likely present. The donor tested CMV seropositive and was one of the 289 seropositive cohort members. Each donor provided a peripheral blood sample, and peripheral blood mononuclear cells were used for TCR beta sequencing. Genomic DNA was extracted from the blood cell samples with the Qiagen DNeasy Blood Extraction Kit. The chain uses TRBV12-5 and TRBJ2-7, with TRBD1 tentatively as D gene (6 bases match). Sequences were obtained from PBMCs. This clonotype was sampled from a young man in good health and CMV-seropositive. The CDR3 protein is CASGPGHLGEQYF. The DNA sequence reads TGTGCTAGTGGCCCGGGACACCTGGGGGAGCAGTACTTC.